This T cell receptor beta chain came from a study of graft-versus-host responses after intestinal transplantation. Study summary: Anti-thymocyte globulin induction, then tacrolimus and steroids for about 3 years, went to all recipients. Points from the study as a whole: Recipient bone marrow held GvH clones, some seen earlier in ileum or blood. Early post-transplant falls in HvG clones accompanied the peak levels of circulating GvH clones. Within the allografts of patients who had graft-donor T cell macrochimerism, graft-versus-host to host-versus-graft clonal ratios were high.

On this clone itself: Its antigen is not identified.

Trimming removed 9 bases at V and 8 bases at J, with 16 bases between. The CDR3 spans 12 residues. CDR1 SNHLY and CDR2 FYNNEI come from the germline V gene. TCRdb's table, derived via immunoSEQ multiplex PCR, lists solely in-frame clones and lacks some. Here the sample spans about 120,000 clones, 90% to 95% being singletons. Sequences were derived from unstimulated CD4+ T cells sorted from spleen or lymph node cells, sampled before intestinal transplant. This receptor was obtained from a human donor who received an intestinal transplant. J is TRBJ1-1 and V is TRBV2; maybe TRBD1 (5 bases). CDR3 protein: CARMGPGREAFF. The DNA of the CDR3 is TGTGCCAGAATGGGCCCAGGGCGAGAAGCTTTCTTT.